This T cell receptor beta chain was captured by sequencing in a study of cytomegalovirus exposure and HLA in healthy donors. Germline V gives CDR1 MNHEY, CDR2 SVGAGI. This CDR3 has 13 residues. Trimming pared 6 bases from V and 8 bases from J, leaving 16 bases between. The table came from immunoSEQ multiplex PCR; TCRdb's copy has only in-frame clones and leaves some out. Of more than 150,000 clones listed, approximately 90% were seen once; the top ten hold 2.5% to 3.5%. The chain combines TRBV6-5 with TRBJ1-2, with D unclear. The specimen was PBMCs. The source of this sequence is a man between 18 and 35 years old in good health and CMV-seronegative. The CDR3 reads CASRVTMDEGYTF. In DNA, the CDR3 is TGTGCCAGCAGGGTAACTATGGATGAGGGCTACACCTTC.